One T cell receptor (beta chain) is described in this entry. Which antigen it targets is not known. Per-nucleotide qualities are absent, and no much larger clonotype sits a single base away. The data were obtained in a study of CD8 T cells in Susac syndrome (dated by TCRdb to the late 2010s). About the full investigation: Among the Susac syndrome patients who were sequenced, clinically active disease was present in about six and clinical remission was observed in fewer than 10. Susac syndrome patients were therapy-naive, on corticosteroids (some also receiving IVIg), or on IVIg alone at blood withdrawal. Whether CD8+ T cell activation and differentiation in Susac syndrome was antigen driven was tested using repertoire sequencing. What the study reported, not specific to this receptor: In patients with Susac syndrome, the CD4+ T cell repertoire showed no detectable clonal expansion. The TCR sequencing and HLA analysis was acknowledged to have included a relatively small number of individuals.

High-throughput TCR beta sequencing profiled peripheral blood CD8+ and CD4+ T cells from healthy donors, Susac syndrome patients and multiple sclerosis patients. The Susac syndrome patients fulfilled recently defined diagnostic criteria for either definite or probable disease. Bulk CD8+ and CD4+ T cells were purified magnetically by negative isolation, whereas CD8+ TEMRA cells were enriched by FACS. Blood was collected in EDTA tubes and processed within 24 hours, with PBMCs isolated through density gradient centrifugation. PBMCs intended for TCR sequencing were cryopreserved in liquid nitrogen and thawed later in a water bath at 37 degrees C. The sorted or isolated CD4+, CD8+ and CD8+ TEMRA cells reached a purity of at least 90%. RNA was extracted with the RNeasy kit and 0.5 to 1 ug was reverse transcribed using random hexamers. The immunoSEQ multiplex PCR assay, covering 54 Vbeta and 13 Jbeta segments, was used to amplify TCR beta CDR3 regions. PCR amplification bias was corrected by using a synthetic template baseline for primer optimization and computational correction. The paper's processing steps were these. Only productive sequences were kept, with reads annotated to V, D and J genes according to IMGT and analyzed in immunoSEQ Analyzer. Clonality was calculated as one minus the Shannon entropy normalized by log2 of the number of productive unique sequences. For each patient and control, public and private clones were evaluated among the 100 most prevalent clones. Clones were defined as Susac-specific if absent from the healthy and MS cohorts, from roughly 1,100 published viral clones and from other ImmuneACCESS disease sequences. TCRdb reanalyzed the raw reads on its own, using fastp at Q25 for trimming and MiXCR for clone calling, and kept in-frame beta chains. Here each entry gathers all rows of one CDR3 protein and keeps the most common genes and DNA. V and J calls and clone size were set by TCRdb, not the authors. Recorded for this sample are about 140,000 distinct CDR3 sequences; nearly 97% of them occurred a single time. The leading ten clones occupy 0.065% to 0.095% of the sample.

A distance of 7 bases separates the germline ends of V and J, which lose 5 bases and 0 bases respectively. Spanning cysteine to phenylalanine, the CDR3 consists of 13 amino acids. Only the CDR3 region is kept as DNA, spanning 39 bases read in frame from base 1. CDR1 LNHDA and CDR2 SQIVND are derived from the germline V gene (reference sequence). Rearrangement joined TRBV19 to TRBJ1-2; confidence is insufficient to name the D gene. Sequencing input: CD4+ T cells from PBMCs. The receptor was derived from a human donor with Susac syndrome. The DNA sequence is given as TGTGCCAGTAGTGGCACCACTAACTATGGCTACACCTTC. Its protein reads: CASSGTTNYGYTF.